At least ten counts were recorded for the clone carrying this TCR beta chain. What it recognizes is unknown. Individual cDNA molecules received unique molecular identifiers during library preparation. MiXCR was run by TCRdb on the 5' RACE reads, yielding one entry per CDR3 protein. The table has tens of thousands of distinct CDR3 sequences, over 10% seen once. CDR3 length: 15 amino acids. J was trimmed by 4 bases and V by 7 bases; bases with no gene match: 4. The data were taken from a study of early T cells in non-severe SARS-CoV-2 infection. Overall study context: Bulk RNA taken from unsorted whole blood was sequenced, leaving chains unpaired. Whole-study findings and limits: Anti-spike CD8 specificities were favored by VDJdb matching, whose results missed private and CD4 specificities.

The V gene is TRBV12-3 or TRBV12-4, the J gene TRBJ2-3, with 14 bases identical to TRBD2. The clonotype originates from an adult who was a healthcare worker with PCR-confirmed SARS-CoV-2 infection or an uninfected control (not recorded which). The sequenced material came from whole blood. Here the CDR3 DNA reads TGTGCCAGCATTCCGGGACTAGCGGGGGCAGATACGCAGTATTTT. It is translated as CASIPGLAGADTQYF.